This section outlines one T cell receptor beta chain sequence together with its context. Germline trimming cut 5 bases from V and 0 bases from J; bases unmatched to any gene: 10. Germline CDR1 MNHEY, CDR2 SMNVEV (reference sequence). The CDR3 consists of 17 residues. For TCR beta, libraries came from iRepertoire HTBI primers and Arm-PCR of CDR3 regions. TCRdb reprocessed the multiplex PCR reads with MiXCR, giving one entry per CDR3 protein. The data contain 300,000 to 400,000 distinct CDR3 sequences, around 17% of them singletons. The sample belongs to a study of regulatory T cells in long-lasting Graves disease. As for time point: newly diagnosed GD, antithyroid drugs for less than 3 months. From RNA extracted from PBMCs, the TCR library was made. Those enrolled as patients came out of an endocrinology department in Xi'an, China. These records were also assigned to another study, of T cells in Graves' hyperthyroidism and ophthalmopathy. Turning to that study: Among the patients, aged 18 to 65, hyperthyroidism was newly diagnosed and had lasted under 2 months. Diagnoses were established using clinical symptoms, serum thyroxine and TRAb, thyroid ultrasound and orbital computed tomography. A 13 V-J signature model discriminated ophthalmopathy versus stable hyperthyroidism.

The chain carries TRBV27 and TRBJ1-5; 7 bases fit TRBD1. Sequenced material: peripheral blood mononuclear cells (PBMCs), taken at new diagnosis, from a patient treated with antithyroid drugs. The origin of this receptor is a man aged 35 to 55 with Graves disease. In nucleotides, the CDR3 is TGTGCCAGCAGTCCGGGACAGCCCCCCTATAGCAATCAGCCCCAGCATTTT. Amino acid sequence: CASSPGQPPYSNQPQHF.